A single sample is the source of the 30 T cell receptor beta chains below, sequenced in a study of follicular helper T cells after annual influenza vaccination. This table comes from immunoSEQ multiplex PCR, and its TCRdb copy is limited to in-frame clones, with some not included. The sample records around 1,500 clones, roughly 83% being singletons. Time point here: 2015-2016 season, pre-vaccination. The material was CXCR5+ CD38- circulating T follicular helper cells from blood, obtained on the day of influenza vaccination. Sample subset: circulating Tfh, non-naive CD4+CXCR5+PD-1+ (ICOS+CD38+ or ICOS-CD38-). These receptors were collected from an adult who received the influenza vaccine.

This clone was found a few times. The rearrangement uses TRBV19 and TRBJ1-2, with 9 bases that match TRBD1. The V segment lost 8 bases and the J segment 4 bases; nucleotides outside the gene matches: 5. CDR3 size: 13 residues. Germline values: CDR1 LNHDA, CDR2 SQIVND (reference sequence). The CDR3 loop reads CASSDRGTYGYTF. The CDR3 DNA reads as TGTGCCAGTTCGGACAGGGGAACCTATGGCTACACCTTC.

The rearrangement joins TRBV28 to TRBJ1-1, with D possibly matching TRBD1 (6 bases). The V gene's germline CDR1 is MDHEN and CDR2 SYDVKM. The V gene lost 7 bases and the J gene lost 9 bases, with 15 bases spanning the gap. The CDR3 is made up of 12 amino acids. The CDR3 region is CASTPAGHKAFF. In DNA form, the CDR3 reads TGTGCCAGCACCCCGGCGGGACACAAAGCTTTCTTT.

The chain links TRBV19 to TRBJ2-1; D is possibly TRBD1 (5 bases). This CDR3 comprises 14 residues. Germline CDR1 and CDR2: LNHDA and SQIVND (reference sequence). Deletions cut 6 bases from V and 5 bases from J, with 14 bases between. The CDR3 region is CASSQPRQNNEQFF. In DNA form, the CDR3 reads TGTGCCAGTAGCCAACCCCGACAGAACAATGAGCAGTTCTTC.

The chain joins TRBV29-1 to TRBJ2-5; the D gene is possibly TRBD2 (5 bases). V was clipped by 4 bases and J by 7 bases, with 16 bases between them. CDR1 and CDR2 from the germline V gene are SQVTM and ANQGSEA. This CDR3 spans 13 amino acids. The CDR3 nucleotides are TGCAGCGTTGGGGCCGACCCGGGGTCGACCCAGTACTTC. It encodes CSVGADPGSTQYF. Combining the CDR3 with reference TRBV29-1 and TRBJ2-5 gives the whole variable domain SAVISQKPSRDICQRGTSLTIQCQVDSQVTMMFWYRQQPGQSLTLIATANQGSEATYESGFVIDKFPISRPNLTFSTLTVSNMSPEDSSIYLCSVGADPGSTQYFGPGTRLLVL.

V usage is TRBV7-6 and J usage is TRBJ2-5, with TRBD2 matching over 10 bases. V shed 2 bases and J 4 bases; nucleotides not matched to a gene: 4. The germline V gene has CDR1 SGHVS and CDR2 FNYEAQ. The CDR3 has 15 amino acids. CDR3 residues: CASSLNSGGRETQYF. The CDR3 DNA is TGTGCCAGCAGCTTAAATAGCGGGGGGCGAGAGACCCAGTACTTC.

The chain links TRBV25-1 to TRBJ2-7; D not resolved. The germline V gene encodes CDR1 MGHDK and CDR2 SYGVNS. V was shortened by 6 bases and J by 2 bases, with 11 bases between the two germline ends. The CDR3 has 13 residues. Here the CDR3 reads CASSESNTYEQYF. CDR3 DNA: TGTGCCAGCAGCGAAAGTAACACCTACGAGCAGTACTTC.

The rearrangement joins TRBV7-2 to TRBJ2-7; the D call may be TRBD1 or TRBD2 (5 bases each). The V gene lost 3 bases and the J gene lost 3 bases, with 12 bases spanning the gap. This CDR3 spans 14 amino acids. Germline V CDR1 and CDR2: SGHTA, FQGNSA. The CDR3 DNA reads TGTGCCAGCAGCTTCGAGGGGCAAAACTACGAGCAGTACTTC. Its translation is CASSFEGQNYEQYF.

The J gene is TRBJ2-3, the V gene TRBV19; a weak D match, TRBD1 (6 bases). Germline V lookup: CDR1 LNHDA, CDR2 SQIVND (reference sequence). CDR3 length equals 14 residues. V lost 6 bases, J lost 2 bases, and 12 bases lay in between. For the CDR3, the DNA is TGTGCCAGTAGCGGACAGTTCTTCACAGATACGCAGTATTTT. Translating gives CASSGQFFTDTQYF.

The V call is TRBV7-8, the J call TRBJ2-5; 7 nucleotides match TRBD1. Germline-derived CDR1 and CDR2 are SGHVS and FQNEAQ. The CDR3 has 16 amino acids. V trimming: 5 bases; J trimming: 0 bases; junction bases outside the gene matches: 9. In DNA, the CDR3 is TGTGCCAGCAGCCTTGAGGGGGCTCTGTACCAAGAGACCCAGTACTTC. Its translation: CASSLEGALYQETQYF.

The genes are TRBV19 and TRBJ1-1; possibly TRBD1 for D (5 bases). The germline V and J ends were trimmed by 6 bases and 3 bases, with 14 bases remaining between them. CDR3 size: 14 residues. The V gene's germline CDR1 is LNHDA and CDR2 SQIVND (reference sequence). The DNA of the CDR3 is TGTGCCAGTAGAAGCCCGGACAAGTACACTGAAGCTTTCTTT. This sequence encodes CASRSPDKYTEAFF.

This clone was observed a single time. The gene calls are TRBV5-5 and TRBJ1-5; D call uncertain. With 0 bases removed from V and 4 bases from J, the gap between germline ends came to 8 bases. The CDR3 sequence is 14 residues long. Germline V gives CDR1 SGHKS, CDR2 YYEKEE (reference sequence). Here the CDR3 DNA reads TGTGCCAGCAGCTTGGGACGGGGAAATCAGCCCCAGCATTTT. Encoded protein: CASSLGRGNQPQHF.

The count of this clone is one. The DNA for the CDR3 is TGTGCCAGCAGTGACCCCCGGGACAGGGGGCCTCACGCTGAAGCTTTCTTT. This codes for CASSDPRDRGPHAEAFF. V and J are TRBV2 and TRBJ1-1, with TRBD1 matching 12 bases. This CDR3 comprises 17 residues. Germline V gene lookup returns CDR1 SNHLY and CDR2 FYNNEI. V shed 3 bases, J shed 6 bases, and the junction held 11 bases outside the gene matches.

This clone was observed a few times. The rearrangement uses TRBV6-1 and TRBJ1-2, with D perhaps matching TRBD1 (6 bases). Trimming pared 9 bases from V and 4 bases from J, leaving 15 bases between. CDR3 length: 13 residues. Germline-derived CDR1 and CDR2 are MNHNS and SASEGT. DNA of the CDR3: TGTGCCAGTAGGCTGGCAGGGGCCTATGGCTACACCTTC. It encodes CASRLAGAYGYTF.

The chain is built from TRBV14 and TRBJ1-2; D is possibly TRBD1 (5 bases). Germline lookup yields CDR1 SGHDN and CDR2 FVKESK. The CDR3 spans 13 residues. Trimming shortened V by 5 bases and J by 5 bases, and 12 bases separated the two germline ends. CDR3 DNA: TGTGCCAGCAGCGGGGACGGTGAATATGGCTACACCTTC. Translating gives CASSGDGEYGYTF.

CDR3 coding DNA: TGTGCCAGCAGTGTGAGGGACGGAAACACCATATATTTT. Its protein product is CASSVRDGNTIYF. The chain joins TRBV6-1 to TRBJ1-3, with D tentatively TRBD1 (5 bases). The CDR3 is made up of 13 amino acids. The V and J ends lost 4 bases and 4 bases respectively, with 8 bases between them. The germline V gene has CDR1 MNHNS and CDR2 SASEGT.

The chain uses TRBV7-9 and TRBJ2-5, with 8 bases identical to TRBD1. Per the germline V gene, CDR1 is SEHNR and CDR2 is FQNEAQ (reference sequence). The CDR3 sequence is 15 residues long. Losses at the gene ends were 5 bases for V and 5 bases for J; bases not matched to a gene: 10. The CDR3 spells CASSPGGGERETQYF. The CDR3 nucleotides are TGTGCCAGCAGCCCAGGGGGCGGGGAACGGGAGACCCAGTACTTC.

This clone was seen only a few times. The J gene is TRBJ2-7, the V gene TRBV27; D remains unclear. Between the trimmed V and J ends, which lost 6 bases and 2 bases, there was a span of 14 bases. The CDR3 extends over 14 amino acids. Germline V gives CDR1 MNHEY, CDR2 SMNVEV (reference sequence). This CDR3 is CASRTWGKPYEQYV. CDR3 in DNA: TGTGCCAGCAGGACATGGGGAAAACCCTACGAGCAGTACGTC.

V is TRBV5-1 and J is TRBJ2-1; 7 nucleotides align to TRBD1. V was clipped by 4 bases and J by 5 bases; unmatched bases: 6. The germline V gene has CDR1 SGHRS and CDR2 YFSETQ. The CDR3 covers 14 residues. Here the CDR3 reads CASSASGQHNEQFF. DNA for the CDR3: TGCGCCAGCAGCGCTTCGGGACAGCACAATGAGCAGTTCTTC.

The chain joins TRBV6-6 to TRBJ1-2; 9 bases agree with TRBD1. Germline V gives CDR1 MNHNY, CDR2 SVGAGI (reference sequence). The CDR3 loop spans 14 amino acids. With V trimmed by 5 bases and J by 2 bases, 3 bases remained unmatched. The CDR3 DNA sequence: TGTGCCAGCAGTAAGGGACAGGGCAACTATGGCTACACCTTC. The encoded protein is CASSKGQGNYGYTF.

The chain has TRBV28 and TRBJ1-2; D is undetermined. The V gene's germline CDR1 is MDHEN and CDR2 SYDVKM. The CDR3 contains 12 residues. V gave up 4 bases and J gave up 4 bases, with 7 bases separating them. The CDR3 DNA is TGTGCCAGCAGTTCCGGTACCTATGGCTACACCTTC. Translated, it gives CASSSGTYGYTF.

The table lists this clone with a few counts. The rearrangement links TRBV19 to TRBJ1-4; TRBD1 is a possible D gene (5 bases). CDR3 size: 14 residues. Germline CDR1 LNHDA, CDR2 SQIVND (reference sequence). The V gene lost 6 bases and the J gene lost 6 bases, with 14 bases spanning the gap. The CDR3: CASSLGRGDEKLFF. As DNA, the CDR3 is TGTGCCAGTAGCTTGGGGAGAGGGGATGAAAAACTGTTTTTT.

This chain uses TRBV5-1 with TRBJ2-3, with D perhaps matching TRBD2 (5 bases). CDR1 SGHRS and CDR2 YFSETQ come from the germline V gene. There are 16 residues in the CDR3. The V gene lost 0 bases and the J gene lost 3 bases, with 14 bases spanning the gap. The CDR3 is CASSLGASFRTDTQYF. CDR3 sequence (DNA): TGCGCCAGCAGCTTGGGGGCTAGCTTCAGAACAGATACGCAGTATTTT. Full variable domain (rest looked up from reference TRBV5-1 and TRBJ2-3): KAGVTQTPRYLIKTRGQQVTLSCSPISGHRSVSWYQQTPGQGLQFLFEYFSETQRNKGNFPGRFSGRQFSNSRSEMNVSTLELGDSALYLCASSLGASFRTDTQYFGPGTRLTVL.

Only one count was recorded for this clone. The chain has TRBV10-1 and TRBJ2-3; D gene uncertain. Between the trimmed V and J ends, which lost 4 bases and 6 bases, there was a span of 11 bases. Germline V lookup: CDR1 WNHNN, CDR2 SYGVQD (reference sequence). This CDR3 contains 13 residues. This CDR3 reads CASSGSDADTQYF. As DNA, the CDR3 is TGCGCCAGCAGTGGCTCGGACGCCGATACGCAGTATTTT.

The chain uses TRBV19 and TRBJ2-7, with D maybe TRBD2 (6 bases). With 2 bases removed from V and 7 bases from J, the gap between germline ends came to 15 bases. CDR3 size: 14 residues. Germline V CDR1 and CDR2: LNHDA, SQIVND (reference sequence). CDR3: CASSIYRDSKEQYF. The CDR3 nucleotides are TGTGCCAGTAGTATATATCGGGACTCAAAAGAGCAGTACTTC.

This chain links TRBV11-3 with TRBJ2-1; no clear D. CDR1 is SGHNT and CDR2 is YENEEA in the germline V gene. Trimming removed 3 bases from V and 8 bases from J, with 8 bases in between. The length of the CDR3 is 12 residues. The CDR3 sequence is CASSFKVYEQFF. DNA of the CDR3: TGTGCCAGCAGCTTCAAGGTCTATGAGCAGTTCTTC.

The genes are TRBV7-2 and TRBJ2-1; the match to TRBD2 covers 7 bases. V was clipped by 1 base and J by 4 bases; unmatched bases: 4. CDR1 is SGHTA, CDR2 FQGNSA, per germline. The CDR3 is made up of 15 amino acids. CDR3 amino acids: CASSLGDGRYNEQFF. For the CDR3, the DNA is TGTGCCAGCAGCTTAGGAGACGGGAGGTACAATGAGCAGTTCTTC.

CDR3 nucleotides: TGTGCCAGCAGTCCGGGTCCCCAACATAATTCACCCCTCCACTTT. This gives the protein CASSPGPQHNSPLHF. The chain carries TRBV6-1 and TRBJ1-6; the D is unclear. Germline V gene lookup returns CDR1 MNHNS and CDR2 SASEGT. This CDR3 spans 15 amino acids. Trimming left V 5 bases short and J 5 bases short, with 13 bases between.

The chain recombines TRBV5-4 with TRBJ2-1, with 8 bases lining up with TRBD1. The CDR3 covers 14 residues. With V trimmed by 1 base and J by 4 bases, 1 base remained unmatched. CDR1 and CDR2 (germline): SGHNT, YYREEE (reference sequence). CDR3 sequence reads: CASSLRTGYNEQFF. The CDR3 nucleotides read TGTGCCAGCAGCTTGAGGACAGGGTACAATGAGCAGTTCTTC.

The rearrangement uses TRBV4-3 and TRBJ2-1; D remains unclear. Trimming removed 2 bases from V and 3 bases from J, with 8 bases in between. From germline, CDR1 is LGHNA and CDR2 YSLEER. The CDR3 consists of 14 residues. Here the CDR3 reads CASSQSRVYNEQFF. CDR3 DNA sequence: TGCGCCAGCAGCCAATCACGGGTCTACAATGAGCAGTTCTTC.

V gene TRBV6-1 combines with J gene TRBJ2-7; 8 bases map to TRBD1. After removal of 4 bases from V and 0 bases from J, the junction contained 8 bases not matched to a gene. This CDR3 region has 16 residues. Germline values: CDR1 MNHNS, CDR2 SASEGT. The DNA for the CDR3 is TGTGCCAGCAGTGGGGTGGACAGGGCGAGCTCCTACGAGCAGTACGTC. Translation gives CASSGVDRASSYEQYV.